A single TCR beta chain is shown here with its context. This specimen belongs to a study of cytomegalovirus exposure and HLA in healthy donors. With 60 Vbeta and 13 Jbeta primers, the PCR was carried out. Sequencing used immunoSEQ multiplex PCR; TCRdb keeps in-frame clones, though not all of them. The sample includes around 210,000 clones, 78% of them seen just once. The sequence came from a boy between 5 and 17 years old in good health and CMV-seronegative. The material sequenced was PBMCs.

In DNA form, the CDR3 reads TGTGCCAGCAGCCTGGGACAGTTTAGCGAAAAACTGTTTTTT. This gives the protein CASSLGQFSEKLFF. This rearrangement joins TRBV11-3 to TRBJ1-4; TRBD1 matches 7 bases. Germline trimming cut 5 bases from V and 8 bases from J; bases unmatched to any gene: 8. This CDR3 has 14 residues. Germline CDR1 SGHNT, CDR2 YENEEA.